This TCR beta chain was recovered during a study of regulatory T cells in long-lasting Graves disease. Time point in this sample: newly diagnosed GD, antithyroid drugs for less than 3 months. From PBMCs, RNA was extracted and then used to make the TCR library. Germline V lookup: CDR1 LNHNV, CDR2 YYDKDF (reference sequence). The CDR3 runs to 16 residues. V lost 3 bases and J lost 5, with 20 bases in between. The sample holds many counts of this clonotype. Construction of TCR beta libraries relied on iRepertoire HTBI primers and on Arm-PCR targeting CDR3 regions. TCRdb passed the multiplex PCR reads through MiXCR, listing each CDR3 protein once. The sample has about 540,000 distinct CDR3 sequences, approximately 13% seen once. Separately, the same data were catalogued under a study of T cells in Graves' hyperthyroidism and ophthalmopathy.

J is TRBJ2-7 and V is TRBV15, with D perhaps matching TRBD1 (6 bases). The TCR comes from a man younger than 45 with Graves disease. Material: peripheral blood mononuclear cells (PBMCs), obtained at new diagnosis, from a patient treated with antithyroid drugs. The CDR3 loop reads CATSRHHAEQGHEQYF. The CDR3 nucleotides are TGTGCCACCAGCAGGCACCACGCCGAACAGGGCCACGAGCAGTACTTC.